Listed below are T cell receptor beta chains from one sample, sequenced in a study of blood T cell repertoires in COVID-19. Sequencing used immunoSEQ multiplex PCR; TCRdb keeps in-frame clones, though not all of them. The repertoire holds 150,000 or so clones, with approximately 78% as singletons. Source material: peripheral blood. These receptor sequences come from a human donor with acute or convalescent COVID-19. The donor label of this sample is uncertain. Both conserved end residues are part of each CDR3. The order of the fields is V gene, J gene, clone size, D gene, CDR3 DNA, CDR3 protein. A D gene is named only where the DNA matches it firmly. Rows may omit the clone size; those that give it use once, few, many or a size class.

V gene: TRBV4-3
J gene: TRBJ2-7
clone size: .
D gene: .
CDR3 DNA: TGCGCCAGCAGCCAAGACCGTACCGTGACTCCCGACTACGAGCAGTACTTC
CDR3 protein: CASSQDRTVTPDYEQYF

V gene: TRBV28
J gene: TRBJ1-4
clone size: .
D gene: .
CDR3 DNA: TGTGCCAGCAGTTTATTTGCAGGGGAAAAACTGTTTTTT
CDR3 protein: CASSLFAGEKLFF

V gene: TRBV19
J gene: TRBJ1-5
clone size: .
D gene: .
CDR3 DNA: TGTGCCAGTCTGGTGGGACACCATAGCAATCAGCCCCAGCATTTT
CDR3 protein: CASLVGHHSNQPQHF

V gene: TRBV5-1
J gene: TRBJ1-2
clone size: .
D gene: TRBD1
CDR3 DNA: TGCGCCAGCAGCTTGGTGGCGGGACAGGGGTATGGCTACACCTTC
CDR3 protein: CASSLVAGQGYGYTF

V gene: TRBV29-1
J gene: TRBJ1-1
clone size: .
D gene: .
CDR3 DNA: TGCAGCGTTGGAGGATCAACCGGGAACACTGAAGCTTTCTTT
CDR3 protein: CSVGGSTGNTEAFF

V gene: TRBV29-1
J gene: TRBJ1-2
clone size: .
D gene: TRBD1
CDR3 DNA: TGCAGCGTTGGGGCCAGGGGGCAAGGCTATGGCTACACCTTC
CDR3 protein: CSVGARGQGYGYTF

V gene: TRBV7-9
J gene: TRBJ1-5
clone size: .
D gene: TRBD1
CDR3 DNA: TGTGCCAGCAGCTTAACCACCGGGACAGGGGTTAGCAATCAGCCCCAGCATTTT
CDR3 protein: CASSLTTGTGVSNQPQHF

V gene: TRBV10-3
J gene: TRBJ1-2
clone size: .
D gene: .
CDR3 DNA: TGTGCCATCAGTGCCTCCGGGGGAGCGGGGGAGGGCTACACCTTC
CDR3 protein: CAISASGGAGEGYTF

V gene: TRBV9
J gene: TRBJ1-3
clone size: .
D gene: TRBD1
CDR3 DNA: TGTGCCAGCAGCGGCACAGGGGCCTCGCGCCTGACTGGAAACACCATATATTTT
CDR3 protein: CASSGTGASRLTGNTIYF

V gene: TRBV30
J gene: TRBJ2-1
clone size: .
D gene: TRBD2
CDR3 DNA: TGTGCCTGGAGTGGGACTAGCGGGGGGGCCATTCTACATGAGCAGTTCTTC
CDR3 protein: CAWSGTSGGAILHEQFF

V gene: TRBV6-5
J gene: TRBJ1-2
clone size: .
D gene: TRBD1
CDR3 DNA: TGTGCCAGCAGTTCCAACAGGGGTTCTCGTTACGGCTACACCTTC
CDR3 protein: CASSSNRGSRYGYTF

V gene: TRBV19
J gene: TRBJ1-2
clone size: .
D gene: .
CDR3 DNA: TGTGCCAGTAGTATGGCCCCTCGGGGCTATGGCTACACCTTC
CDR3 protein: CASSMAPRGYGYTF

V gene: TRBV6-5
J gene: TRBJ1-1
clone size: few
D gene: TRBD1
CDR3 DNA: TGTGCCAGCATCCGACAGGGACAGGTTGGAGCTTTCTTT
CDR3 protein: CASIRQGQVGAFF

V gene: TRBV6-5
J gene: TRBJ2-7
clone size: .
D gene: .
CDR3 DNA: TGTGCCAGCAGTTACCCCGCCTACGAGCAGTACTTC
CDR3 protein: CASSYPAYEQYF

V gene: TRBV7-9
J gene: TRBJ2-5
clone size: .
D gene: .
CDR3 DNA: TGTGCCAGCAGCCGCCAGGGGAAGGAGACCCAGTACTTC
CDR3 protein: CASSRQGKETQYF

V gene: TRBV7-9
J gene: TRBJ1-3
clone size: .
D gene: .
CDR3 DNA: TGTGCCAGCAGCCCCATTCGGGGGAGCTCTGGAAACACCATATATTTT
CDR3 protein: CASSPIRGSSGNTIYF

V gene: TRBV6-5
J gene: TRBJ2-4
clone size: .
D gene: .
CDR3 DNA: TGTGCCAGCAGTTACTCGCGGGGAGGGGGAGGAAACATTCAGTACTTC
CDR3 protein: CASSYSRGGGGNIQYF

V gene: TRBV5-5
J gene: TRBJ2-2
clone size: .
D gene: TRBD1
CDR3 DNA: TGTGCCAGCAGCTGGACAGGGGAAACCGGGGAGCTGTTTTTT
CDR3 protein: CASSWTGETGELFF

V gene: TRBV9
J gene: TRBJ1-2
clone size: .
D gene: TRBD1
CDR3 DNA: TGTGCCAGCAGCGAGGGGGCAAACTATGGCTACACCTTC
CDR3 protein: CASSEGANYGYTF

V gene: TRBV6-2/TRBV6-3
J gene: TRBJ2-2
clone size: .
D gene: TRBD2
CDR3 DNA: TGTGCCAGCAGCCAACTTGGGGGGGCCGGGGAGCTGTTTTTT
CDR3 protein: CASSQLGGAGELFF

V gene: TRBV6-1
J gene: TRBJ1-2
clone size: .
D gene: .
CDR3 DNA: TGTGCCAGCAGTGAAGGGTGGAGCTATGGCTACACCTTC
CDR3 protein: CASSEGWSYGYTF

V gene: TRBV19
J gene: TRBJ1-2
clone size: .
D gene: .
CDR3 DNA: TGTGCCAGTAGTTTAGAACACGCCAACTATGGCTACACCTTC
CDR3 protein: CASSLEHANYGYTF

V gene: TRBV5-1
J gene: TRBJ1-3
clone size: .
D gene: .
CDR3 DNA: TGCGCCAGCAGCTTGGGACTTCCCTCTGGAAACACCATATATTTT
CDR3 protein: CASSLGLPSGNTIYF

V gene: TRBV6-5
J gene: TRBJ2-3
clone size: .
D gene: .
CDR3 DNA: TGTGCCAGCAGTTACACCTACTCAGGGAGCACAGATACGCAGTATTTT
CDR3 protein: CASSYTYSGSTDTQYF

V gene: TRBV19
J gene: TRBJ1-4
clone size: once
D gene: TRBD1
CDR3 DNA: TGTGCCAGTAGTATCTTGGGACAGACCTCAACTAATGAAAAACTGTTTTTT
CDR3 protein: CASSILGQTSTNEKLFF

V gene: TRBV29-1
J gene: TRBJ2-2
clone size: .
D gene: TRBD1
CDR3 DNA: TGCAGCAAGCCTCCGCCAGGGGGCGGGGAGCTGTTTTTT
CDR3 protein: CSKPPPGGGELFF

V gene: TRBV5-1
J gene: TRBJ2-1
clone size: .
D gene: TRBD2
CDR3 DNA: TGCGCCAGCAGCTTGGAAATTAGCGGGGGGTACAATGAGCAGTTCTTC
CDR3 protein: CASSLEISGGYNEQFF

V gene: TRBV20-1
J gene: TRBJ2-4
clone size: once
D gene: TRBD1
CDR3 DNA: TGCAGTGCTGGTGACAGGGCGGCCAAAAACATTCAGTACTTC
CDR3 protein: CSAGDRAAKNIQYF

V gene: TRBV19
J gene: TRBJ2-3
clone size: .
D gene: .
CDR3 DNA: TGTGCCAGTAGAGTAGGGGAACAGAGCCGAGTCGATACGCAGTATTTT
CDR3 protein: CASRVGEQSRVDTQYF

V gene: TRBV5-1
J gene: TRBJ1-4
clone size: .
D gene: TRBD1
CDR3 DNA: TGCGCCAGCACACGCGGTGGGCAGGGGGACGAAAAACTGTTTTTT
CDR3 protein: CASTRGGQGDEKLFF

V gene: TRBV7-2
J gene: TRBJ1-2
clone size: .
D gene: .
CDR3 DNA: TGTGCCAGCAGCTTAGAAAGGGGTGGCGGCTACACCTTC
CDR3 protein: CASSLERGGGYTF

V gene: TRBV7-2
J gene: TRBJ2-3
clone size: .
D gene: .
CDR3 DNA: TGTGCCAGCAGCTTATCGCCGGGGAGCACAGATACGCAGTATTTT
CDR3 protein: CASSLSPGSTDTQYF

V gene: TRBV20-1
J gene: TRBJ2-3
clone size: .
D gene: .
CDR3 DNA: TGCAGTGCTATTGCTAGCCGTACGCAGTATTTT
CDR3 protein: CSAIASRTQYF

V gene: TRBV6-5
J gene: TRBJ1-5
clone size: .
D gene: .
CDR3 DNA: TGTGCCAGCAGGTCGGGAGGGTATCAGCCCCAGCATTTT
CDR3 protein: CASRSGGYQPQHF

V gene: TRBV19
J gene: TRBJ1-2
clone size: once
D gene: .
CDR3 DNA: TGTGCCAGTAGTGACGGGGGGCTGGCGGTTTCGAAGGGCTACACCTTC
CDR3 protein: CASSDGGLAVSKGYTF

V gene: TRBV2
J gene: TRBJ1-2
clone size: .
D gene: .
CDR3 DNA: TGTGCCAGCAGCCCACAGGGTCGGGGCTACACCTTC
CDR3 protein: CASSPQGRGYTF

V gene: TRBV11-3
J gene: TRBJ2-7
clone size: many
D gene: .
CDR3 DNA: TGTGCCAGCAGCTTAGGACAGAGCTCCTACGAGCAGTACTTC
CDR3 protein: CASSLGQSSYEQYF

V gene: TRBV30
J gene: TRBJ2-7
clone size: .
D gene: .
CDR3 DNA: TGTGCCTGGAGTGTACACAGGGCTACCTACGAGCAGTACTTC
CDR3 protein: CAWSVHRATYEQYF

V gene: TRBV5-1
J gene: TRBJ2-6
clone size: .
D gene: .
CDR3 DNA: TGCGCCAGCAGCTTGGGGCAGGCCGGTCGGGCCAACGTCCTGACTTTC
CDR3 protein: CASSLGQAGRANVLTF

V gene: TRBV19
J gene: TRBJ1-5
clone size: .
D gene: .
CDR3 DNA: TGTGCCAGTAACTCGCAGGGGCTTTTTGAGCCCCAGCATTTT
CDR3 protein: CASNSQGLFEPQHF

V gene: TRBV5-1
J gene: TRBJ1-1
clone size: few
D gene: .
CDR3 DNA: TGCGCCAGCAGCTTGGGACAGTCGAACACTGAAGCTTTCTTT
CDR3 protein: CASSLGQSNTEAFF

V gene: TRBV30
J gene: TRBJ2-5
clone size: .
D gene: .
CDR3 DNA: TGTGCCTGGAGTATCACTGGGAGCGGAGAGACCCAGTACTTC
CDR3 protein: CAWSITGSGETQYF

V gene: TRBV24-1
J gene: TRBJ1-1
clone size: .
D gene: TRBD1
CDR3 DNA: TGTGCCACCAGTGGCCTAGACAGGGAGTACACTGAAGCTTTCTTT
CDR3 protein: CATSGLDREYTEAFF

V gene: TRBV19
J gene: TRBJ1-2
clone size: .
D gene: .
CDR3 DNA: TGTGCCAGTAGTATTGTCGGACAGTCCTATGGCTACACCTTC
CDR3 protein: CASSIVGQSYGYTF

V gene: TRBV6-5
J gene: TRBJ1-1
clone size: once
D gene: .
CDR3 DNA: TGTGCCAGCAGCTCCAGGGCCACTGAAGCTTTCTTT
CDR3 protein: CASSSRATEAFF

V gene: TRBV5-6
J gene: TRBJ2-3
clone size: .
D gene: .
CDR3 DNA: TGTGCCAGCAGCGGGGCAACAGATACGCAGTATTTT
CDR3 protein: CASSGATDTQYF

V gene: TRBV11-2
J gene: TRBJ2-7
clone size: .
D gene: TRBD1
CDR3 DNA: TGTGCCAGCAGTTTCCGGGACAGGGTCCCCTACGAGCAGTACTTC
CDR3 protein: CASSFRDRVPYEQYF

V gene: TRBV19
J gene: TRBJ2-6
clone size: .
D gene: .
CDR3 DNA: TGTGCCAGTAGTATAATCTCCTCTGGGGCCAACGTCCTGACTTTC
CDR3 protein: CASSIISSGANVLTF

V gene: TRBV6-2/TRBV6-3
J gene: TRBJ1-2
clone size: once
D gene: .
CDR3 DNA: TGTGCCAGCAGTTACTGGGGACAAGCCTATGGCTACACCTTC
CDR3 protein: CASSYWGQAYGYTF

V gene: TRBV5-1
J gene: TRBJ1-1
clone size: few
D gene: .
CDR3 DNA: TGCGCCAGCAGCCCCAGGAGTGACACCCGGGGTACTGAAGCTTTCTTT
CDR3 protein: CASSPRSDTRGTEAFF

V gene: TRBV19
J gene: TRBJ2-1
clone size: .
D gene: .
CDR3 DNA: TGTGCCAGTACCTCAAAACCGGGTCAGCTGAACAATGAGCAGTTCTTC
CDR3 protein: CASTSKPGQLNNEQFF

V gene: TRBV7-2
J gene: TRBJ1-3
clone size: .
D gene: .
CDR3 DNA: TGTGCCAGCAGCTTCTACGGTGCTGGAAACACCATATATTTT
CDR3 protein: CASSFYGAGNTIYF

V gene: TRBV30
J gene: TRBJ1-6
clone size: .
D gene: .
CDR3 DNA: TGTGCCTGGAGCCCCCCAGACAGAACTAATTCACCCCTCCACTTT
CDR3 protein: CAWSPPDRTNSPLHF

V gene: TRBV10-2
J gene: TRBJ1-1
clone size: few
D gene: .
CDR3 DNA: TGCGCCAGCAGTGAGACTCAAGTCTTGAACACTGAAGCTTTCTTT
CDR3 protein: CASSETQVLNTEAFF

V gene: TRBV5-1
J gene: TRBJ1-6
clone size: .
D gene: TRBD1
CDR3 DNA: TGCGCCAGCAGCTCGGACAGGGGACCGAATTCATCCCTCCACTTT
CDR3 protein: CASSSDRGPNSSLHF

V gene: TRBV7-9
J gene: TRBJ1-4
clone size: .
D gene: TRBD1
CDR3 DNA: TGTGCCAGCACCAGGGGGCAAACGGGACTGTTTTTT
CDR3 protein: CASTRGQTGLFF

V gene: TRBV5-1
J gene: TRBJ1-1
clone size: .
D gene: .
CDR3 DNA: TGCGCCAGCAGCTCGAGGGCCGAGAACACTGAAGCTTTCTTT
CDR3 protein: CASSSRAENTEAFF

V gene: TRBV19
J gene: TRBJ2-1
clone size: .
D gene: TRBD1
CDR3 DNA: TGTGCCAGTAGTATCAGGACAGGGGTCAATGAGCAGTTCTTC
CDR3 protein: CASSIRTGVNEQFF

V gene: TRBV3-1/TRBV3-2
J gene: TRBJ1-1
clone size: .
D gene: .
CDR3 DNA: TGTGCCAGCAGCCAAGAATCACAGGGCATGAACACTGAAGCTTTCTTT
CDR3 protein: CASSQESQGMNTEAFF

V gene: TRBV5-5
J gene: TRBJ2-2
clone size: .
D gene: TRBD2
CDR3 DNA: TGTGCCAGCAGCTTGATAGCGGGCAAAACCGGGGAGCTGTTTTTT
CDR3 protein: CASSLIAGKTGELFF